This TCR beta chain was observed in a study of blood T cells in healthy people across ages. PCR was performed a second time for about 6 to 12 cycles using a sample-barcoded 5' primer and a J-beta primer mix. TCRdb reprocessed the 5' RACE reads with MiXCR, giving one entry per CDR3 protein. Counted here are about a million distinct CDR3 sequences, about 53% occurring once; the ten biggest clones make up 20% to 25%. CDR1 and CDR2 from the germline V gene are SGHRS and YFSETQ. The CDR3 sequence is 14 residues long. V was clipped by 7 bases and J by 7 bases; unmatched bases: 11. Comment on this clonotype: This may be a read error: a much more frequent sequence differs by one nucleotide.

The sequencing sample was made of blood. The clonotype originates from a woman aged 55-69 years in good health. V and J are TRBV5-1 and TRBJ2-1, with 7 bases matching TRBD2. The CDR3 DNA reads as TGCGCCAGCGGCATCACTAGCGCGGGGAATGAGCAGTTCTTC. It yields the protein CASGITSAGNEQFF. Based on the CDR3 plus reference TRBV5-1 and TRBJ2-1, the full variable domain is KAGVTQTPRYLIKTRGQQVTLSCSPISGHRSVSWYQQTPGQGLQFLFEYFSETQRNKGNFPGRFSGRQFSNSRSEMNVSTLELGDSALYLCASGITSAGNEQFFGPGTRLTVL.